This record covers a single T cell receptor (beta chain). This clonotype was seen a few times. Its recognized antigen is unknown. Per-base quality was not reported, and no clone a single base away is much larger than it. The CDR3, from cysteine to phenylalanine, totals 13 residues. Only the CDR3 region is kept as DNA, spanning 39 bases read in frame from base 1. Per the germline V gene (reference sequence), DFQATT is the CDR1 and SNEGSKA is the CDR2. Trimming takes 3 bases from V and 9 bases from J, and the germline ends sit 15 bases apart. Libraries were prepared through RT-PCR. This sample was sequenced with a NextSeq 550. The public reads were run again by TCRdb, first through fastp at Q25 and then through MiXCR, and only productive beta chains were kept. Every CDR3 protein is listed once, alongside the most common genes and DNA of its rows. In all, the sample holds about a million distinct CDR3 sequences, and about a sixth of those were seen once. The ten largest clones add up to roughly 6% of the sample.

The sample comes from a study of patients and donors after allogeneic stem cell transplantation (TCRdb year 2020). This TCR derives from a human donor who was either an allogeneic HSCT recipient or a stem cell or donor lymphocyte infusion donor (not recorded which). It is not recorded whose cells these are; they may come from a transplant donor. The chain uses TRBV20-1 and TRBJ2-1, with no confidently assigned D gene. The sequencing input was blood, either unsorted or a sorted T cell fraction (not recorded which). The CDR3 reads CSASSSGLPEQFF. The nucleotide sequence reads TGCAGTGCTAGTTCGTCCGGCCTTCCTGAGCAGTTCTTC.